Detailed here is one TCR beta chain. Its antigen is unknown. This specimen comes from a study of CD8 T cells in ankylosing spondylitis. Study results and caveats: About eight highly homologous variants made up a TCR beta motif that seemed to typify ankylosing spondylitis blood. CD8+ by phenotype, disease-linked clones were relatively rare in peripheral blood.

From germline, CDR1 is MNHEY and CDR2 SMNVEV (reference sequence). V was clipped by 0 bases and J by 8 bases, with 14 bases between them. The CDR3 has 16 residues. Researchers built TCR beta libraries using quantitative 5'-RACE with molecular barcodes. TCRdb redid the calling of the 5' RACE reads with MiXCR, one entry per CDR3 protein. The sample carries roughly 670,000 distinct CDR3 sequences, over 15% recorded once. Sequencing was done on a sample of blood, either unsorted or a sorted T cell fraction (not recorded which). The source is a male donor with ankylosing spondylitis. The genes are TRBV27 and TRBJ1-6; D ambiguous. DNA of the CDR3: TGTGCCAGCAGTTTATCGGGAGGCAGCGGGCATTCACCCCTCCACTTT. Its translation: CASSLSGGSGHSPLHF.